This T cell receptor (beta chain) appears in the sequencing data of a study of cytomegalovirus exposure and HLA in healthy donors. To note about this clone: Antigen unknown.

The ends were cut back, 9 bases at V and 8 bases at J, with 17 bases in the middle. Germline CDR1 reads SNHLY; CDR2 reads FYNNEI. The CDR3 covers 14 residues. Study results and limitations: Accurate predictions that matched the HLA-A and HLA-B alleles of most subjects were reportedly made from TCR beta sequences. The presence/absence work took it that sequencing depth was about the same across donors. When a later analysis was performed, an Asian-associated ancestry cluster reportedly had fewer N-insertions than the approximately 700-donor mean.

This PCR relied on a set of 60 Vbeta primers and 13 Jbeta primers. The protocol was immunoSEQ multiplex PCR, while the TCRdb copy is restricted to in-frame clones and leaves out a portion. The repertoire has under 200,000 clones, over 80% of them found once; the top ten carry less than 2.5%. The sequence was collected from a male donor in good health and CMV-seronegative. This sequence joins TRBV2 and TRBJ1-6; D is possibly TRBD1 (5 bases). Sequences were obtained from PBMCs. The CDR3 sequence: CARNRPGGDSPLHF. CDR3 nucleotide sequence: TGTGCCAGGAATAGGCCCGGAGGGGATTCACCCCTCCACTTT.